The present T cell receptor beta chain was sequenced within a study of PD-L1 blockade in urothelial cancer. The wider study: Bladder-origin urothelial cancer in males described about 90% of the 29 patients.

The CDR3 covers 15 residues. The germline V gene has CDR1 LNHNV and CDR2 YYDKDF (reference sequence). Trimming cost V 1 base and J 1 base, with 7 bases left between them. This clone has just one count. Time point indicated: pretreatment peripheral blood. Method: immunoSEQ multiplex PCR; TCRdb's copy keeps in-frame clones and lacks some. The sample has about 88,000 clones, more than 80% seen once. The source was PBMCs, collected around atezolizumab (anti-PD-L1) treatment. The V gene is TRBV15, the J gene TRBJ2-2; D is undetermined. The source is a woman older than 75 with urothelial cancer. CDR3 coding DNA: TGTGCCACCAGCAGAGGGCAGAAGAACACCGGGGAGCTGTTTTTT. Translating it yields CATSRGQKNTGELFF.